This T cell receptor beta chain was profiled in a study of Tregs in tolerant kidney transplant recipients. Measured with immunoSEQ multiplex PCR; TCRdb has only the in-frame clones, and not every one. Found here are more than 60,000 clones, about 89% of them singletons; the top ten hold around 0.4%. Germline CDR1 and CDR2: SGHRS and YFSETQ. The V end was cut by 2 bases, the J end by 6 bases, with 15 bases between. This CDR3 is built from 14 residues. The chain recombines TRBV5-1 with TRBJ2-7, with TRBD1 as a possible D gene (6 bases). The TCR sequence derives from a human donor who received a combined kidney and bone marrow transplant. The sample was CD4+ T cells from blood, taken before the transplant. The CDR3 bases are TGCGCCAGCAGCTTCCGGACAGTCTCGGGCGAGCAGTACTTC. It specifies CASSFRTVSGEQYF.